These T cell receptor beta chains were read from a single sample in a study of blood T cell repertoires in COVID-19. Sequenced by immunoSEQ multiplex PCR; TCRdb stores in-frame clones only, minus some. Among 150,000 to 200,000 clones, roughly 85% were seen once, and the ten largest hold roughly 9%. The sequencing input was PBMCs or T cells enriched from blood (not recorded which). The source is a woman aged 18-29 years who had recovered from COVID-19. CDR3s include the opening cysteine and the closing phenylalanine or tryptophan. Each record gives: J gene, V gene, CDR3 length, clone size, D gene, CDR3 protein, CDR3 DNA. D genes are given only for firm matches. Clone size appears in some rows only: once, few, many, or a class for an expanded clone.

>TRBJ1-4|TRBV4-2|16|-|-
CASSQDSGGTNEKLFF
TGTGCCAGCAGCCAAGATTCGGGAGGGACTAATGAAAAACTGTTTTTT
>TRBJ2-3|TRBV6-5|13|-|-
CAGRDTSTDTQYF
TGTGCCGGCCGGGACACTAGCACAGATACGCAGTATTTT
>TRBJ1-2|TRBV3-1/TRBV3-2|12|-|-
CASSQDTYGYTF
TGTGCCAGCAGCCAAGATACTTATGGCTACACCTTC
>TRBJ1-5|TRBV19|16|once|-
CASSMARSISNQPQHF
TGTGCCAGTAGTATGGCAAGATCCATTAGCAATCAGCCCCAGCATTTT
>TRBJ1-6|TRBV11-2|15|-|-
CASSLVQGLYSPLHF
TGTGCCAGCAGCTTAGTTCAGGGTTTGTATTCACCCCTCCACTTT
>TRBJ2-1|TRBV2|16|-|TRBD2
CASRPTRTSGVNEQFF
TGTGCCAGCAGGCCCACCCGGACTAGCGGGGTCAATGAGCAGTTCTTC
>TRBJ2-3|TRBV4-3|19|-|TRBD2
CASSQAAGESGGPRATQYF
TGCGCCAGCAGCCAAGCGGCAGGCGAAAGCGGGGGGCCCCGGGCGACGCAGTATTTT
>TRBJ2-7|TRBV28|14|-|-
CASSLHGSSYEQYF
TGTGCCAGCAGTTTACACGGGAGCTCCTACGAGCAGTACTTC
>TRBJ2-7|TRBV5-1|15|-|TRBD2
CASSLYTSGTYEQYF
TGCGCCAGCAGCTTATATACTAGCGGAACATACGAGCAGTACTTC
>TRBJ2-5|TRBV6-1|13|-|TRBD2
CASSDLGGETQYF
TGTGCCAGCAGTGACCTGGGAGGGGAGACCCAGTACTTC
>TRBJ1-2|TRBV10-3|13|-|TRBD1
CALTTGPWDGYTF
TGTGCCTTAACGACAGGGCCTTGGGATGGCTACACCTTC
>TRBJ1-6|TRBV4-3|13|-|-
CASSQDPYSPLHF
TGCGCCAGCAGCCAAGATCCCTATTCACCCCTCCACTTT
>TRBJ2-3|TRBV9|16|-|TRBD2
CASSDLAGGHTDTQYF
TGTGCCAGCAGCGACCTAGCGGGGGGCCACACAGATACGCAGTATTTT
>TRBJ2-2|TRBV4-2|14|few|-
CASSQDYFPGELFF
TGTGCCAGCAGCCAAGATTACTTTCCCGGGGAGCTGTTTTTT
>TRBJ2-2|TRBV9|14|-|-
CASSVEEGTGELFF
TGTGCCAGCAGCGTAGAGGAGGGGACCGGGGAGCTGTTTTTT
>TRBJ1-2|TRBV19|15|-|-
CASSTSTRLNYGYTF
TGTGCCAGTAGTACCTCGACAAGGCTTAACTATGGCTACACCTTC
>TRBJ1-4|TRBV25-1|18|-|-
CASSAPGFGDLQREKLFF
TGTGCCAGCAGTGCCCCCGGGTTCGGTGATCTCCAACGGGAAAAACTGTTTTTT
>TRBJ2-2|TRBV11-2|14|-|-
CASSLEQFTGELFF
TGTGCCAGCAGCTTAGAACAGTTCACCGGGGAGCTGTTTTTT
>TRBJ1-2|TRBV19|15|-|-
CASVDAGIPIYGYTF
TGTGCCAGTGTCGATGCAGGCATCCCGATCTATGGCTACACCTTC
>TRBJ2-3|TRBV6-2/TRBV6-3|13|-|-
CASSWSSTDTQYF
TGTGCCAGCAGTTGGAGTAGCACAGATACGCAGTATTTT
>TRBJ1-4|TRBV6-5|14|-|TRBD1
CASSWDSLGEKLFF
TGTGCCAGCAGTTGGGACAGCCTGGGTGAAAAACTGTTTTTT
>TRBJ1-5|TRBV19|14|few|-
CASSIRLINQPQHF
TGTGCCAGTAGTATCCGACTGATCAATCAGCCCCAGCATTTT